This note documents a single TCR beta chain sequence. The antigen is not known. Those who donated were healthy HIV-negative adults, with no recent acute infections or vaccinations reported. The source of the sample is a study of shared clonotypes between healthy human individuals. Whole-study context: In total, the donors were a couple of women and three men aged 18 to 49.

The authors ran the assay at deep level. Sequenced by immunoSEQ multiplex PCR; TCRdb stores in-frame clones only, minus some. The profile shows a few hundred thousand clones, about 74% of them singletons. Study-level points and caveats: Among donors, sharing of clonotypes was expected to be affected by sequencing depth.

The germline V and J ends were trimmed by 0 bases and 5 bases, with 14 bases remaining between them. The germline gives CDR1 SGDLS, CDR2 YYNGEE. The CDR3 loop spans 16 amino acids. The receptor was derived from a woman aged 40 to 49 in good health. Some clones in this sample may be carry-over from other donors' samples. Material: PBMCs. The rearrangement links TRBV9 to TRBJ2-2, with D unclear. The CDR3 region is CASSVGNAVGTGELFF. DNA of the CDR3: TGTGCCAGCAGCGTAGGAAACGCGGTGGGAACCGGGGAGCTGTTTTTT.